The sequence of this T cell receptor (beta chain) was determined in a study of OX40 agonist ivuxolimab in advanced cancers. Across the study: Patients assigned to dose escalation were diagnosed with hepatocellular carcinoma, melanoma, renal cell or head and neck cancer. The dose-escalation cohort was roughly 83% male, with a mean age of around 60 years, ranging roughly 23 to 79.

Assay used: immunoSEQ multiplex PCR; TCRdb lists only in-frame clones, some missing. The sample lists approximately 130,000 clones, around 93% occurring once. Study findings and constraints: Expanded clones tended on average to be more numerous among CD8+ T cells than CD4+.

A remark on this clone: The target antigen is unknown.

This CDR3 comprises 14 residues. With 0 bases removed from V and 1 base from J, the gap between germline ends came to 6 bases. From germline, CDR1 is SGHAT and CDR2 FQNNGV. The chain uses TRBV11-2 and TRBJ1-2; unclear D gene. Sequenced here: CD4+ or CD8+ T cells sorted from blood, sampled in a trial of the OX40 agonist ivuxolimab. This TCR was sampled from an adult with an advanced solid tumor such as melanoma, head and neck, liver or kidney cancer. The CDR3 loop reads CASSLDWVNYGYTF. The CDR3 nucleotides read TGTGCCAGCAGCTTAGATTGGGTTAACTATGGCTACACCTTC.